The 3 T cell receptor beta chains below were found in one sample sequenced in a study of blood T cell repertoires in COVID-19. TCRdb keeps only in-frame clones here, not all; method: immunoSEQ multiplex PCR. The data show about 140,000 clones, around 87% seen once. The sequenced material came from PBMCs or T cells enriched from blood (not recorded which). All receptors come from a man between 60 and 75 years old who had recovered from COVID-19.

The V and J genes are TRBV2 and TRBJ2-5; weak D call: TRBD2 (5 bases). The V gene's germline CDR1 is SNHLY and CDR2 FYNNEI. V dropped 6 bases and J dropped 7 bases, with 12 bases sitting between them. The CDR3 runs 12 residues. The CDR3: CASSANEGTQYF. The CDR3 nucleotides are TGTGCCAGCAGCGCTAACGAGGGGACCCAGTACTTC.

The chain employs TRBV5-4 and TRBJ2-5; 7 bases map to TRBD1. Trimming at V came to 1 base and at J to 5 bases, leaving 8 bases not matched to a gene. This CDR3 contains 15 residues. The germline CDR1 and CDR2 sequences are SGHNT and YYREEE (reference sequence). In DNA form, the CDR3 reads TGTGCCAGCAGCTTGTATCGACAGGGAAGGGAGACCCAGTACTTC. Translating gives CASSLYRQGRETQYF.

V is TRBV24-1 and J is TRBJ1-5; no firm D call. The CDR3 spans 12 residues. The germline gives CDR1 KGHDR, CDR2 SFDVKD. Between the trimmed V and J ends, which lost 4 bases and 9 bases, there was a span of 9 bases. CDR3 in DNA: TGTGCCACCAGTGACCCCCAATCGCCCCAGCATTTT. It specifies CATSDPQSPQHF.